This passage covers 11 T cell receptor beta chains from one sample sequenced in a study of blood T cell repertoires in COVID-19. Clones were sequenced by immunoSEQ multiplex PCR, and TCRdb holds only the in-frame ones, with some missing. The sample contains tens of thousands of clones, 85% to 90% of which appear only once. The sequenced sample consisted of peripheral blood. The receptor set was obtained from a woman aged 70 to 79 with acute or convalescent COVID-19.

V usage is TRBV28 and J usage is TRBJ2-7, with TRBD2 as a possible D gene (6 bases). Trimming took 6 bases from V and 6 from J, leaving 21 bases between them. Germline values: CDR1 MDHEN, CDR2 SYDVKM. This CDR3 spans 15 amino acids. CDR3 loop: CASSPLTRNAGEQYF. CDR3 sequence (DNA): TGTGCCAGCAGCCCCCTGACTAGAAATGCGGGCGAGCAGTACTTC.

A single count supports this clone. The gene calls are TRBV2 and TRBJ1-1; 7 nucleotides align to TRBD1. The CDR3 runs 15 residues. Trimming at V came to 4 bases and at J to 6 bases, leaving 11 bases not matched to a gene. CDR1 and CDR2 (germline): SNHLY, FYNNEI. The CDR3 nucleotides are TGTGCCAGCAGTGTGGTAGGGGGCTGGGGAGCTGAAGCTTTCTTT. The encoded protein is CASSVVGGWGAEAFF. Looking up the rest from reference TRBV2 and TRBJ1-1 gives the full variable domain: EPEVTQTPSHQVTQMGQEVILRCVPISNHLYFYWYRQILGQKVEFLVSFYNNEISEKSEIFDDQFSVERPDGSNFTLKIRSTKLEDSAMYFCASSVVGGWGAEAFFGQGTRLTVV.

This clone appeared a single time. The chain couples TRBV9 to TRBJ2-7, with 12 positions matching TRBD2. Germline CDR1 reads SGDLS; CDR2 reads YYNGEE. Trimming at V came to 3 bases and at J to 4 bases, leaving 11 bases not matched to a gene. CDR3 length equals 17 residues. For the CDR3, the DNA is TGTGCCAGCAGCGCCAACCGAACTAGCGGGAGGTCTTACGAGCAGTACTTC. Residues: CASSANRTSGRSYEQYF. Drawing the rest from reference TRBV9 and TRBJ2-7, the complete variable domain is DSGVTQTPKHLITATGQRVTLRCSPRSGDLSVYWYQQSLDQGLQFLIQYYNGEERAKGNILERFSAQQFPDLHSELNLSSLELGDSALYFCASSANRTSGRSYEQYFGPGTRLTVT.

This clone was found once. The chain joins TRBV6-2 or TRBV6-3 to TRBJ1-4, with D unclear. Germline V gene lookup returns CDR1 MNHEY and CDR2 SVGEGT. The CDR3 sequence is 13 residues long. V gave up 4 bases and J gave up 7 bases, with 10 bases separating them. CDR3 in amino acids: CASSSTEGEKLFF. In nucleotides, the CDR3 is TGTGCCAGCAGTTCGACGGAGGGTGAAAAACTGTTTTTT.

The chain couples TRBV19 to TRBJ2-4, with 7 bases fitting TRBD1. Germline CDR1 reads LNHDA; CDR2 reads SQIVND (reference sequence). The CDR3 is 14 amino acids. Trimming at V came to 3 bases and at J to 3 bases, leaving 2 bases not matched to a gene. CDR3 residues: CASSIQGVKNIQYF. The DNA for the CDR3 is TGTGCCAGTAGTATCCAGGGGGTCAAAAACATTCAGTACTTC.

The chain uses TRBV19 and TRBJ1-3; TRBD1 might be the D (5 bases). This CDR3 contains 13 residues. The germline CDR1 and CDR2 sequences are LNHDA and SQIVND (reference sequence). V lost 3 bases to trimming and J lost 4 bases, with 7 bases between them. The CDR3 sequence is CASSISGGNTIYF. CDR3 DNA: TGTGCCAGTAGTATCTCAGGGGGAAACACCATATATTTT.

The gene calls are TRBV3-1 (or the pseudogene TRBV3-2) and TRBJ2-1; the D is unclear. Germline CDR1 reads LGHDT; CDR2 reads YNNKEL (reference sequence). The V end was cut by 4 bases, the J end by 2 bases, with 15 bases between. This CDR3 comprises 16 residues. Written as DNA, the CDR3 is TGTGCCAGCAGCCTCCGCGGAGCTGTGGCCTACAATGAGCAGTTCTTC. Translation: CASSLRGAVAYNEQFF.

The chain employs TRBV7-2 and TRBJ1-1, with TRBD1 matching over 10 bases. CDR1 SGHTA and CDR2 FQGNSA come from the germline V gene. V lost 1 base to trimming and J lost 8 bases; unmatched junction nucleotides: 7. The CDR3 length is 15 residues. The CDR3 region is CASSLEGTGAREAFF. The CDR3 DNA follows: TGTGCCAGCAGCTTAGAAGGGACAGGGGCCCGAGAAGCTTTCTTT. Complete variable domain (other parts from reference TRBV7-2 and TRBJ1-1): GAGVSQSPSNKVTEKGKDVELRCDPISGHTALYWYRQSLGQGLEFLIYFQGNSAPDKSGLPSDRFSAERTGGSVSTLTIQRTQQEDSAVYLCASSLEGTGAREAFFGQGTRLTVV.

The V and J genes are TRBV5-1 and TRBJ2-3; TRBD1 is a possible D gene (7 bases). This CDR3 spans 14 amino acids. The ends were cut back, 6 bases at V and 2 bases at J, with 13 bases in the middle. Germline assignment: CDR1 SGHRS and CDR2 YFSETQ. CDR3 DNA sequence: TGCGCCAGCACAGGGGGACTCAACACAGATACGCAGTATTTT. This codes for CASTGGLNTDTQYF.

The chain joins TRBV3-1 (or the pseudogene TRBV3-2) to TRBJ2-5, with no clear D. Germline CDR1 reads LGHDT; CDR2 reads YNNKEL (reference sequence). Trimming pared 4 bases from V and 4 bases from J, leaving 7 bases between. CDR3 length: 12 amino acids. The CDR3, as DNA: TGTGCCAGCAGCCCCCTGGCAGAGACCCAGTACTTC. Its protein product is CASSPLAETQYF.

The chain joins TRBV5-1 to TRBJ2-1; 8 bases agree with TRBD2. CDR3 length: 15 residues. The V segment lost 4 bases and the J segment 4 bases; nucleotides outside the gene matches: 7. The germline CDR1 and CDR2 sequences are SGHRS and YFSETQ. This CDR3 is CASSKGLGDYNEQFF. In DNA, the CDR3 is TGCGCCAGCAGCAAGGGACTAGGGGATTACAATGAGCAGTTCTTC.